The 13 T cell receptor beta chains given below trace back to one sample, sequenced in a study of CD8 T cells in ankylosing spondylitis. TCRdb analysed the 5' RACE reads with MiXCR anew, one entry per CDR3 protein. The sample includes hundreds of thousands of distinct CDR3 sequences, about 20% of them seen just once. Sequences were obtained from blood, either unsorted or a sorted T cell fraction (not recorded which). These receptor sequences come from a male donor with ankylosing spondylitis or in good health (not recorded which).

Only a few counts were recorded for this clonotype. The chain employs TRBV6-1 and TRBJ1-1, with 10 bases fitting TRBD1. CDR1 is MNHNS, CDR2 SASEGT, per germline. The V gene end was trimmed by 7 bases and the J gene end by 3 bases; junction bases not matched to a gene: 8. The CDR3 consists of 15 residues. CDR3 nucleotide sequence: TGTGCCAGCAACTCTGACAGGGGGCGGGACACTGAAGCTTTCTTT. It codes for CASNSDRGRDTEAFF.

This clonotype was seen a few times. The rearrangement uses TRBV12-3 or TRBV12-4 and TRBJ2-5; 8 nucleotides line up with TRBD1. This CDR3 is built from 13 residues. J was trimmed by 2 bases and V by 6 bases; bases with no gene match: 2. The CDR3 is CASRDRVQETQYF. The CDR3 bases are TGTGCCAGCAGGGACAGGGTACAAGAGACCCAGTACTTC.

V usage is TRBV28 and J usage is TRBJ2-5; TRBD1 aligns across 7 bases. CDR3 size: 15 residues. J gave up 1 base and V 6 bases, and 8 bases lay outside the gene matches. CDR1 MDHEN and CDR2 SYDVKM come from the germline V gene. The CDR3 here is CASSPHDRVQETQYF. For the CDR3, the DNA is TGTGCCAGCAGCCCCCACGACAGGGTCCAAGAGACCCAGTACTTC.

The gene calls are TRBV2 and TRBJ2-7, with 7 bases that match TRBD1. In germline, CDR1 is SNHLY, CDR2 FYNNEI. The CDR3 runs to 18 residues. After removal of 6 bases from V and 3 bases from J, the junction contained 20 bases not matched to a gene. CDR3 region: CASRATGELRSWGYEQYF. The CDR3 DNA sequence: TGTGCCAGCAGGGCCACAGGGGAGTTGCGGAGTTGGGGCTACGAGCAGTACTTC.

This chain joins TRBV12-3 or TRBV12-4 and TRBJ2-2; D possibly corresponds to TRBD1 (5 bases). With 10 bases removed from V and 3 bases from J, the gap between germline ends came to 24 bases. This CDR3 region has 17 residues. CDR3 sequence reads: CATTFMEMGPDTGELFF. DNA for the CDR3: TGTGCCACCACCTTTATGGAGATGGGGCCGGACACCGGGGAGCTGTTTTTT.

This clonotype came up a few times. This chain connects TRBV21-1 to TRBJ2-7. TRBV21-1 corresponds to a pseudogene. The CDR3 covers 14 residues. The CDR3 sequence: CASSSQVPPYEQYF. CDR3 nucleotide sequence: TGTGCCAGCAGTTCACAAGTACCTCCCTACGAGCAGTACTTC.

The genes are TRBV12-3 or TRBV12-4 and TRBJ1-5; no clear D gene. The V gene lost 2 bases and the J gene lost 5 bases, with 13 bases spanning the gap. The CDR3 totals 15 residues. CDR3 nucleotides: TGTGCCAGCAGTTTAAATTTTCACAAGGATCAGCCCCAGCATTTT. Translation: CASSLNFHKDQPQHF.

This clonotype was detected a few times. The chain carries TRBV20-1 and TRBJ2-1; 9 nucleotides agree with TRBD2. In germline, CDR1 is DFQATT, CDR2 SNEGSKA (reference sequence). V shed 3 bases and J 5 bases; nucleotides not matched to a gene: 11. This CDR3 has 16 residues. As DNA, the CDR3 is TGCAGTGCTAGGGCCCCCCAGCGGGGGGACCACAATGAGCAGTTCTTC. This translates into CSARAPQRGDHNEQFF.

The chain combines TRBV9 with TRBJ2-5, with TRBD2 matching over 11 bases. Germline V CDR1 and CDR2: SGDLS, YYNGEE. This CDR3 comprises 15 residues. The trim removed 6 bases at V and 5 bases at J, leaving 9 bases unmatched. CDR3 protein: CASTSSGGARETQYF. In nucleotides, the CDR3 is TGTGCCAGCACCAGTAGCGGGGGGGCCCGGGAGACCCAGTACTTC.

This clonotype was counted only a few times. This chain links TRBV2 with TRBJ2-2, with D possibly TRBD1 on 5 matching bases. V was pared by 3 bases and J by 4 bases, with 12 bases between. CDR3 length equals 15 residues. Per the germline V gene, CDR1 is SNHLY and CDR2 is FYNNEI. This CDR3 reads CASSESREGTGELFF. In DNA form, the CDR3 reads TGTGCCAGCAGTGAGAGCAGGGAAGGCACCGGGGAGCTGTTTTTT.

This chain connects TRBV4-2 to TRBJ2-5; TRBD2 agrees at 12 bases. V lost 5 bases and J lost 1; bases outside the gene matches: 11. The CDR3 totals 18 residues. The germline V gene encodes CDR1 LGHNA and CDR2 YNFKEQ. The CDR3 DNA sequence: TGTGCCAGCAGCGTCCGACTAGCGGGGGCCGCCCTCCAAGAGACCCAGTACTTC. Translation gives CASSVRLAGAALQETQYF.

This clonotype was seen a handful of times. The chain uses TRBV29-1 and TRBJ2-5; 8 nucleotides agree with TRBD1. The germline gives CDR1 SQVTM, CDR2 ANQGSEA. Unmatched junction bases numbered 2, after V lost 6 bases and J lost 5 bases. This CDR3 region has 11 residues. CDR3 loop: CSVHRGETQYF. Here the CDR3 DNA reads TGCAGCGTACACAGGGGGGAGACCCAGTACTTC.

J is TRBJ2-1 and V is TRBV4-1; maybe TRBD2 (6 bases). The CDR3 spans 16 residues. CDR1 is MGHRA and CDR2 is YSYEKL in the germline V gene. The germline V and J ends were trimmed by 3 bases and 6 bases, with 18 bases remaining between them. The CDR3, as DNA: TGCGCCAGCAGCCACCCCGAACTAGCCCTATCCAATGAGCAGTTCTTC. The encoded protein is CASSHPELALSNEQFF.